This TCR beta chain was found in a study of control samples from healthy donors and cancer patients. V was clipped by 3 bases and J by 5 bases, with 15 bases between them. From germline, CDR1 is MGHRA and CDR2 YSYEKL. CDR3 length equals 15 residues. TCRdb's copy holds only in-frame clones and misses some; the assay was immunoSEQ multiplex PCR. The repertoire consists of 150,000 to 200,000 clones, with approximately 86% occurring once and the leading ten covering roughly 5.3%. This TCR was sampled from a woman younger than 45 in good health. The chain uses TRBV4-1 and TRBJ2-3, with D tentatively TRBD1 (6 bases). Sequenced input: blood. The CDR3 protein is CASSQGAGAEDTQYF. The CDR3 nucleotides are TGCGCCAGCAGCCAGGGGGCAGGGGCGGAAGATACGCAGTATTTT.